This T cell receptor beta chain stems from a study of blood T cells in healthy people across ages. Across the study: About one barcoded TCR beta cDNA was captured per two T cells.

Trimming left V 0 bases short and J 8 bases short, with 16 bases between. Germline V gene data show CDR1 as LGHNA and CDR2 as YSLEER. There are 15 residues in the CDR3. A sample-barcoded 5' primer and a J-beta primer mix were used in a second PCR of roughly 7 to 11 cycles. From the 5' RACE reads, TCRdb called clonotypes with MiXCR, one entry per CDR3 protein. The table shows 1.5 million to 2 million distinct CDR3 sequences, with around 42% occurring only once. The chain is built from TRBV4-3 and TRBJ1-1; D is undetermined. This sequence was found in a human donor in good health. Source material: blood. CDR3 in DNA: TGCGCCAGCAGCCAAGATCTAAGCGGTTCCGCGGAAGCTTTCTTT. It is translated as CASSQDLSGSAEAFF.